Reported below is one TCR beta chain. This record belongs to a study of blood T cell repertoires in COVID-19. About the study: Some COVID-19 samples were acute and others convalescent; all came from the United States, Italy and Spain.

As processed by the authors: Estimated nucleated cell counts came from reference gene primer amplification. The repertoire was sequenced with immunoSEQ multiplex PCR; TCRdb's copy has only in-frame clones and lacks some. From that table come the V and J calls and clone size; the DNA was used to work out D and trimming. The table shows over 150,000 clones, with around 73% occurring only once. This CDR3 is built from 16 residues. V lost 1 base to trimming and J lost 4 bases; unmatched junction nucleotides: 7. CDR1 and CDR2 (germline): SGHRS, YFSETQ. The chain carries TRBV5-1 and TRBJ2-2; 7 positions match TRBD2. The sequenced sample consisted of PBMCs or T cells enriched from blood (not recorded which). The TCR originated in a woman aged 50 to 65 who had recovered from COVID-19. CDR3 sequence reads: CASSLRAGEGTGELFF. In DNA form, the CDR3 reads TGCGCCAGCAGCTTGCGGGCGGGAGAGGGCACCGGGGAGCTGTTTTTT.